The 10 T cell receptor beta chains below come from one sample, sequenced in a study of PD-1 blockade in classical Hodgkin lymphoma. Only in-frame clones appear in the TCRdb table, and some are missing; sequencing was by immunoSEQ multiplex PCR. The profile shows about 110,000 clones, roughly nine tenths of them singletons. Each patient experienced a relapse that followed autologous stem cell transplantation, and brentuximab vedotin exposure varied. The material sequenced was peripheral blood mononuclear cells (PBMCs), taken before the second cycle of nivolumab. These receptor sequences come from a human donor with classical Hodgkin lymphoma.

This chain uses TRBV2 with TRBJ2-5; TRBD1 matches 7 bases. Germline CDR1 is SNHLY and CDR2 is FYNNEI. The CDR3 has 14 residues. V lost 6 bases to trimming and J lost 4 bases; unmatched junction nucleotides: 8. The CDR3 DNA reads as TGTGCCAGCAGAGCTCAGACAGGGCGAGAGACCCAGTACTTC. Protein product: CASRAQTGRETQYF.

The chain links TRBV10-3 to TRBJ2-1; 10 bases line up with TRBD2. CDR3 length equals 15 residues. Trimming at V came to 3 bases and at J to 7 bases, leaving 6 bases not matched to a gene. Germline CDR1 reads ENHRY; CDR2 reads SYGVKD. The CDR3 here is CAISEPSGSGNEQFF. In DNA form, the CDR3 reads TGTGCCATCAGTGAACCTAGCGGGAGTGGAAATGAGCAGTTCTTC.

This chain links TRBV10-1 with TRBJ2-3; D is possibly TRBD1 or TRBD2 (6 bases each). CDR1 and CDR2 (germline): WNHNN, SYGVQD (reference sequence). V shed 0 bases and J shed 14 bases, with 15 bases lying between them. The CDR3 contains 13 residues. The CDR3 nucleotides are TGCGCCAGCAGTGAGTCGAAGGGGGGTCGTTCGTATTTT. Encoded protein: CASSESKGGRSYF.

The rearrangement uses TRBV10-3 and TRBJ2-3, with 10 bases matching TRBD2. V dropped 4 bases and J dropped 2; count of bases not matched to a gene: 3. CDR1 and CDR2 (germline): ENHRY, SYGVKD. The CDR3 runs to 15 residues. The CDR3 loop is CAISVLAGLTDTQYF. For the CDR3, the DNA is TGTGCCATCAGTGTACTAGCGGGACTCACAGATACGCAGTATTTT.

V is TRBV5-1 and J is TRBJ2-2; 12 bases are a match to TRBD2. The ends lost 1 base at V and 6 bases at J; junction bases unmatched: 7. CDR3 length: 17 residues. In germline, CDR1 is SGHRS, CDR2 YFSETQ. CDR3 DNA: TGCGCCAGCAGCTTGTGGGGGGCTAGCGGGAGGGCCGGGGAGCTGTTTTTT. Its protein product is CASSLWGASGRAGELFF.

The V call is TRBV6-5, the J call TRBJ2-7, with TRBD2 matching over 11 bases. The CDR3 runs 14 residues. The V and J ends lost 5 bases and 5 bases, in that order; junction bases with no gene match: 5. CDR1 is MNHEY and CDR2 is SVGAGI in the germline V gene. CDR3 nucleotides: TGTGCCAGCAGTACTAGCGGGAGAAGCGACGAGCAGTACTTC. Translation: CASSTSGRSDEQYF.

The chain uses TRBV19 and TRBJ1-2, with D possibly being TRBD1 (6 bases). With 5 bases removed from V and 5 bases from J, the gap between germline ends came to 18 bases. Germline CDR1 LNHDA, CDR2 SQIVND (reference sequence). CDR3 length equals 15 residues. The CDR3 region has the DNA TGTGCCAGTAGTTCTCTCTACAGGGCTAGGTATGGCTACACCTTC. Encoded protein: CASSSLYRARYGYTF.

V usage is TRBV6-1 and J usage is TRBJ1-4, with D possibly being TRBD1 (5 bases). V lost 6 bases and J lost 6, with 17 bases in between. This CDR3 is built from 15 residues. Germline V gene lookup returns CDR1 MNHNS and CDR2 SASEGT. The CDR3 region has the DNA TGTGCCAGCAGCAACCAAATGGGGACCTATGAAAAACTGTTTTTT. This codes for CASSNQMGTYEKLFF.

The V call is TRBV5-8, the J call TRBJ2-2; D unclear. Germline V gene sequence: CDR1 SGHTS, CDR2 YDEGEE. This CDR3 contains 12 residues. The V and J ends lost 7 bases and 6 bases respectively, with 10 bases between them. The CDR3 is CASSSWAGELFF. The CDR3 DNA is TGTGCCAGCTCCTCTTGGGCCGGGGAGCTGTTTTTT.

CDR3 loop: CASSSQGQGRSYEQYF. In DNA, the CDR3 is TGTGCCAGCAGCTCCCAAGGACAGGGTCGGTCCTACGAGCAGTACTTC. This rearrangement joins TRBV5-8 to TRBJ2-7; TRBD1 aligns across 8 bases. CDR1 is SGHTS, CDR2 YDEGEE, per germline. J was trimmed by 1 base and V by 3 bases; bases with no gene match: 9. This CDR3 is 16 amino acids long.